This T cell receptor (beta chain) derives from a study of shared clonotypes between healthy human individuals. Points from the study as a whole: With a handful of donors compared, approximately 5% of naive CD4 clonotypes were shared. Researchers found naive subsets generally carried larger estimated richness than memory subsets.

Comment on this clone: The antigen is unknown.

Sequencing was at deep level. The protocol was immunoSEQ multiplex PCR, while the TCRdb copy is restricted to in-frame clones and leaves out a portion. The data show around 2.1 million clones, under 97% seen once. This CDR3 has 14 residues. CDR1 and CDR2 (germline): GTSNPN, SVGIG (reference sequence). Between the trimmed V and J ends, which lost 0 bases and 15 bases, there was a span of 18 bases. The sequenced sample was naive CD4+ T cells sorted from blood. The subset is: CD45RA+ positively selected. J is TRBJ1-6 and V is TRBV30; no clear D. This TCR came from a man younger than 35 in good health. As DNA, the CDR3 is TGTGCCTGGAGTGTAACAGCCAAAAGTTTGCTCCTCCACTTT. Its protein product is CAWSVTAKSLLLHF.